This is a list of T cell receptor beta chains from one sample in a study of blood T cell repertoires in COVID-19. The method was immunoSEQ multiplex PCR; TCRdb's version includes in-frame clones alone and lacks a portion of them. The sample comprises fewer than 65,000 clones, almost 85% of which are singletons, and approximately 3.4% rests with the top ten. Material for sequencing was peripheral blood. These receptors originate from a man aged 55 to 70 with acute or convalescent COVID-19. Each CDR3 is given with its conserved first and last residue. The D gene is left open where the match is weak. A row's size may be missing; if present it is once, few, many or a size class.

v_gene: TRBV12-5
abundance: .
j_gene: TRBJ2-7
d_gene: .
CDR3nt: TGTGCTAGTGGTTTGGAAATGGCGGGATGGGGAAAAGCGGCCTACGAGCAGTACTTC
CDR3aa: CASGLEMAGWGKAAYEQYF

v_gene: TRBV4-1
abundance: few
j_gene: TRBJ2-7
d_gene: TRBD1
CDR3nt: TGCGCCAGCAGCCAAGCAGGGGGAATCTACGAGCAGTACTTC
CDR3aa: CASSQAGGIYEQYF

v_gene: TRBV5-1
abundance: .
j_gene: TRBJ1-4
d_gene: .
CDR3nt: TGCGCCAGCAGCACCGGACAGAAATCCGGAGAAAAACTGTTTTTT
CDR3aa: CASSTGQKSGEKLFF

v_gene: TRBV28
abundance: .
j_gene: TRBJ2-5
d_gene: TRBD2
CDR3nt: TGTGCCAGCAGCAAGCGGGAGGGAAGGGAGACCCAGTACTTC
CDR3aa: CASSKREGRETQYF

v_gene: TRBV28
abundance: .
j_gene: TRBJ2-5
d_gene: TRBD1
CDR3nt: TGTGCCAGCAGGTCCGGGGACAGCCAAGAGACCCAGTACTTC
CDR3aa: CASRSGDSQETQYF

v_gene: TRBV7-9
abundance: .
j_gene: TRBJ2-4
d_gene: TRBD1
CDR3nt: TGTGCCAGCAGCTTAGGAAAGGACAGGGGGCGAATTGCCAAAAACATTCAGTACTTC
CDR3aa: CASSLGKDRGRIAKNIQYF

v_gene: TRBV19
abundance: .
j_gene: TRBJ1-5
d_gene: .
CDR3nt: TGTGCCAGTAGTATGGGACACGGAACCAATCAGCCCCAGCATTTT
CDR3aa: CASSMGHGTNQPQHF

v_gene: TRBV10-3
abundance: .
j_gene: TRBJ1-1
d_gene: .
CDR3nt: TGTGCCATCAGTGTTGGGGGCTCCACTGAAGCTTTCTTT
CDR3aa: CAISVGGSTEAFF

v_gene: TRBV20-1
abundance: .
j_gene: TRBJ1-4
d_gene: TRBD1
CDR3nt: TGCAGTGCTAGTAGACAGGGCGAACTGTTTTTT
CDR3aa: CSASRQGELFF

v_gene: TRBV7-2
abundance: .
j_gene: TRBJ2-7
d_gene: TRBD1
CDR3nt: TGTGCCAGCAGCTTCACAGGGGGGTACGAGCAGTACTTC
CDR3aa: CASSFTGGYEQYF

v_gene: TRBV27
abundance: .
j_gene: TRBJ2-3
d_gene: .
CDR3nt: TGTGCCAGCGCCCAAAGAAAGCTCCTCCCGCTGTATTTT
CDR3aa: CASAQRKLLPLYF

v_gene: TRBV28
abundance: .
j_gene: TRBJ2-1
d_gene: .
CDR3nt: TGTGCCAGTAGAACAGTGAAAGGAAACAATGAGCAGTTCTTC
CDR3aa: CASRTVKGNNEQFF

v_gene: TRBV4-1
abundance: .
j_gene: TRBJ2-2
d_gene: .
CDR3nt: TGCGCCAGCAGCCAAGATCCGGGGGCGAACACCGGGGAGCTGTTTTTT
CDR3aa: CASSQDPGANTGELFF

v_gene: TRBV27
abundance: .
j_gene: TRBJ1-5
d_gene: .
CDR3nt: TGTGCCAGCAGTAGGGGTGGTAGCAATCAGCCCCAGCATTTT
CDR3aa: CASSRGGSNQPQHF

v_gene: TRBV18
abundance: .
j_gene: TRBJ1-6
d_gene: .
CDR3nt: TGTGCCAGCTCACCTTCTGGGGGCACTAATTCACCCCTCCACTTT
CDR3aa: CASSPSGGTNSPLHF

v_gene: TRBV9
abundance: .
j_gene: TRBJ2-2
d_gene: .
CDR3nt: TGTGCCAGCAGCGTAGGGCCTGCGGACACCGGGGAGCTGTTTTTT
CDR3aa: CASSVGPADTGELFF

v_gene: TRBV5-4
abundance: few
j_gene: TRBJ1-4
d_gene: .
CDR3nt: TGTGCCAGCAGCTTGAGGGGGTCTAATGAAAAACTGTTTTTT
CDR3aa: CASSLRGSNEKLFF

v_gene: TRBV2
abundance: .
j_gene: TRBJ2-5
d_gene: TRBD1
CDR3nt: TGTGCCAGGAGTGGGGACAGGGCCCAAGAGACCCAGTACTTC
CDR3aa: CARSGDRAQETQYF

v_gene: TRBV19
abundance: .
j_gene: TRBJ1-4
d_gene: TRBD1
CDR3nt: TGTGCCACATCGCCCGTAGACAGGGAGTTAACCGTGTTTTTT
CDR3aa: CATSPVDRELTVFF

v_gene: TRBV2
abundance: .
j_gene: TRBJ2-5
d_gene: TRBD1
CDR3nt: TGTGCCAGCGGCCTCCGGGACAGACGGTCCACCCAGTACTTC
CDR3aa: CASGLRDRRSTQYF

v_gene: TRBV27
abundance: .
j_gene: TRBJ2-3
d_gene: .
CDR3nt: TGTGCCAGCAGTATGACAGTCACAGATACGCAGTATTTT
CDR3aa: CASSMTVTDTQYF

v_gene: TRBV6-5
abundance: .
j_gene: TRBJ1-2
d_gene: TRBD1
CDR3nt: TGTGCCAGCAGTTACTTGTACAGGGGAGGCTACACCTTC
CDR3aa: CASSYLYRGGYTF

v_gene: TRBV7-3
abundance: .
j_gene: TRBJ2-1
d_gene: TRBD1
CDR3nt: TGTGCCAGCAGCTTAACCGGACAGGGCTCCTACAATGAGCAGTTCTTC
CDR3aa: CASSLTGQGSYNEQFF

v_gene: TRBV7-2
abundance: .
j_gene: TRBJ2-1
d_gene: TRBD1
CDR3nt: TGTGCCAGCAGCTTGAGCCGGGACAGATACAATGAGCAGTTCTTC
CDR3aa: CASSLSRDRYNEQFF

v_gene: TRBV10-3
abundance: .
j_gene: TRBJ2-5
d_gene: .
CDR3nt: TGTGCCATCAGTGAGTCGTATGGGGCCGAGACCCAGTACTTC
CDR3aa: CAISESYGAETQYF

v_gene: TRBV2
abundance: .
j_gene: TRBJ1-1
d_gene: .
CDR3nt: TGTGCCAGCAGTGAAGCGCTTTTGAGGGAGAACACTGAAGCTTTCTTT
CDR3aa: CASSEALLRENTEAFF

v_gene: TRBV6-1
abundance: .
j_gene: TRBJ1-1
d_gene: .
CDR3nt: TGTGCCAGCAGTGAGGGCAGTTTGAACACTGAAGCTTTCTTT
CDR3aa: CASSEGSLNTEAFF

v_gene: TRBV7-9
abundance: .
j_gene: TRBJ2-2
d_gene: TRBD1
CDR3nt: TGTGCCAGCAGCTCTACAGGGGGCCCCGGGGAGCTGTTTTTT
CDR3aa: CASSSTGGPGELFF

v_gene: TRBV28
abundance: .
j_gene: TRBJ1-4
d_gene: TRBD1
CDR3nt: TGTGCCAGCACCGTTCACGACAGGGGGGGTACGGGTAAGGAAAAACTGTTTTTT
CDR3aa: CASTVHDRGGTGKEKLFF

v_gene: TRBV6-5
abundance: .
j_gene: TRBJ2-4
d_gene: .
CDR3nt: TGTGCCAGCAGCCTAAGGGGTCTAGCCAAAAACATTCAGTACTTC
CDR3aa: CASSLRGLAKNIQYF

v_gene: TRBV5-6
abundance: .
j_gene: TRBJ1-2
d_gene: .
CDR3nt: TGTGCCAGCAGCTTTACAGGCGCTTACTATGGCTACACCTTC
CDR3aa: CASSFTGAYYGYTF

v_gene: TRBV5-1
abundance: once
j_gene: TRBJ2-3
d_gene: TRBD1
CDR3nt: TGCGCCAGCAGCTTGATGGGCGGGACAGGGGGCGGAATAAGCACAGATACGCAGTATTTT
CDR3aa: CASSLMGGTGGGISTDTQYF

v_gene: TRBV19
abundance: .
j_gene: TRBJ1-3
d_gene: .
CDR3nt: TGTGCCAGTAGTATTCGACAGAGCTCTGGAAACACCATATATTTT
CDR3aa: CASSIRQSSGNTIYF